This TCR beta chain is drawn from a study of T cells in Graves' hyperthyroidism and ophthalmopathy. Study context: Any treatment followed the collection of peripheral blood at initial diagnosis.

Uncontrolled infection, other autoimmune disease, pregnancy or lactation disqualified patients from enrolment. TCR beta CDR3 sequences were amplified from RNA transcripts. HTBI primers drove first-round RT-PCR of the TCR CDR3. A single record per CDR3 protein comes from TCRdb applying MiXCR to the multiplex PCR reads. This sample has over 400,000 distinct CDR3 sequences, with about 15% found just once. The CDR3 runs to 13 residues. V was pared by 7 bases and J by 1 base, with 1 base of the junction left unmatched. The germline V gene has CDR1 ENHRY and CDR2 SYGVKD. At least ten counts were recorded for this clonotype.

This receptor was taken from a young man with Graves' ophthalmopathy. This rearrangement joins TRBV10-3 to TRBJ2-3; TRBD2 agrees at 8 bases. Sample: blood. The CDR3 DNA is TGTGCCATCATGGGACTAGGCACAGATACGCAGTATTTT. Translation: CAIMGLGTDTQYF.